In its sample, the clone carrying this TCR beta chain is medium-sized. Its antigen is not known. Blood was sampled at baseline, cycle 4 day 1, and cycle 7 day 1. Trimming cost V 4 bases and J 4 bases, with 14 bases left between them. Germline lookup yields CDR1 SGHRS and CDR2 YFSETQ. The CDR3 contains 14 residues. The method was immunoSEQ multiplex PCR; TCRdb's version includes in-frame clones alone and lacks a portion of them. The sample holds about 78,000 clones; approximately 90% are singletons and the top ten take around 2.8%. These data originate in a study of OX40 agonist ivuxolimab in advanced cancers. Study-wide background: Patients treated during dose escalation were battling hepatocellular carcinoma, melanoma, renal cell or head and neck cancer.

Study-wide results and limits: Within 6 weeks, CD4+ and CD8+ blood T cells expanded clonally at 0.1 to 3.0 mg/kg. Partly responding patients at 0.1-3.0 mg/kg showed some of the smallest clonal expansion.

This TCR came from an adult with an advanced solid tumor such as melanoma, head and neck, liver or kidney cancer. The chain joins TRBV5-1 to TRBJ1-2; D possibly corresponds to TRBD1 (5 bases). The sample in question was CD4+ or CD8+ T cells sorted from blood, obtained in a trial of the OX40 agonist ivuxolimab. DNA for the CDR3: TGCGCCAGCAGCCCGGGGACGGGTGGCTATGGCTACACCTTC. As protein: CASSPGTGGYGYTF.